This entry lists 25 T cell receptor beta chains sequenced from one sample in a study of blood T cell repertoires in COVID-19 (dated by TCRdb to the early 2020s). Libraries were built with the immunoSEQ multiplex PCR assay. TCRdb stores this immuneACCESS table with in-frame sequences only. Part of the clones is absent; in the studies checked, under half of the shortfall reflects unresolved V genes, and no reason is known for the rest. Across this sample there are roughly 250,000 clones, with about 80% seen only once. Clones ranked in the top ten supply about a sixth of the sample. The specimen sequenced was peripheral blood. The receptors were gathered from a person in their 70s with COVID-19, enrolled during active disease.

This clone was observed a handful of times. The rearrangement links TRBV5-4 to TRBJ2-7; D is unclear. The CDR3 consists of 13 residues. CDR1 is SGHNT and CDR2 is YYREEE in the germline V gene (reference sequence). Trimming pared 4 bases from V and 6 bases from J, leaving 14 bases between. The CDR3: CASSATTSIEQYF. The DNA for the CDR3 is TGTGCCAGCAGCGCCACGACATCTATCGAGCAGTACTTC.

J is TRBJ2-1 and V is TRBV6-2 or TRBV6-3; D possibly corresponds to TRBD1 (6 bases). CDR3 size: 15 residues. V shed 5 bases and J shed 3 bases, with 14 bases lying between them. The germline V gene encodes CDR1 MNHEY and CDR2 SVGEGT. The CDR3 region has the DNA TGTGCCAGCAGTCGACAACAGGGTAACTACAATGAGCAGTTCTTC. Translation gives CASSRQQGNYNEQFF.

The V call is TRBV6-5, the J call TRBJ1-4; D not certain. Germline CDR1 and CDR2: MNHEY and SVGAGI. The V and J ends lost 2 bases and 0 bases respectively, with 7 bases between them. The CDR3 covers 15 residues. The CDR3 DNA reads TGTGCCAGCAGTTACCGGGTAGCAACTAATGAAAAACTGTTTTTT. It specifies CASSYRVATNEKLFF.

The chain uses TRBV3-1 (or the pseudogene TRBV3-2) and TRBJ1-4; a weak D match, TRBD1 (5 bases). The germline CDR1 and CDR2 sequences are LGHDT and YNNKEL (reference sequence). Trimming stripped 2 bases from V and 7 bases from J, with 11 bases between. This CDR3 is 14 amino acids long. The CDR3 nucleotides read TGTGCCAGCAGCCAACAGGGACTCGTTGAAAAACTGTTTTTT. Its translation: CASSQQGLVEKLFF.

The rearrangement uses TRBV10-3 and TRBJ2-2; 8 positions match TRBD2. Germline CDR1 ENHRY, CDR2 SYGVKD. This CDR3 region has 14 residues. Unmatched junction bases numbered 1, after V lost 1 base and J lost 6 bases. The CDR3 DNA sequence: TGTGCCATCAGTGAGTTGACTAGCGCCGGGGAGCTGTTTTTT. Residues: CAISELTSAGELFF.

In this sample, this clone turned up a few times. CDR3 sequence (DNA): TGTGCCAGTGGGCCCGGGACAGGGGGCAATCAGCCCCAGCATTTT. Translation gives CASGPGTGGNQPQHF. The chain carries TRBV19 and TRBJ1-5; 10 nucleotides match TRBD1. This CDR3 contains 15 residues. J gave up 2 bases and V 8 bases, and 6 bases lay outside the gene matches. Germline CDR1 and CDR2: LNHDA and SQIVND (reference sequence).

The V and J genes are TRBV19 and TRBJ2-1; 15 bases align to TRBD2. V shed 5 bases and J 6 bases; nucleotides not matched to a gene: 5. Germline CDR1 and CDR2: LNHDA and SQIVND (reference sequence). The CDR3 has 16 residues. The CDR3 loop is CASSWGLAGGFNEQFF. CDR3 DNA sequence: TGTGCCAGTAGTTGGGGACTAGCGGGGGGTTTCAATGAGCAGTTCTTC. The whole variable domain, remainder taken from reference TRBV19 and TRBJ2-1, is DGGITQSPKYLFRKEGQNVTLSCEQNLNHDAMYWYRQDPGQGLRLIYYSQIVNDFQKGDIAEGYSVSREKKESFPLTVTSAQKNPTAFYLCASSWGLAGGFNEQFFGPGTRLTVL.

CDR3 bases: TGTGCCAGCAGTTTAACAGGGTTCAGCTCTGGAAACACCATATATTTT. Its protein product is CASSLTGFSSGNTIYF. The chain couples TRBV6-5 to TRBJ1-3, with D possibly TRBD1 on 6 matching bases. Looked up from germline, CDR1 is MNHEY and CDR2 is SVGAGI. The V end was cut by 4 bases, the J end by 0 bases, with 13 bases between. CDR3 size: 16 residues.

The chain joins TRBV5-1 to TRBJ1-2; 9 nucleotides match TRBD1. The CDR3 runs to 15 residues. Germline assignment: CDR1 SGHRS and CDR2 YFSETQ. V dropped 1 base and J dropped 5; count of bases not matched to a gene: 6. The CDR3 region has the DNA TGCGCCAGCAGCTTGCAACAGGGGGCGTCGTATGGCTACACCTTC. Translation: CASSLQQGASYGYTF. Full variable domain (remainder filled in from reference TRBV5-1 and TRBJ1-2): KAGVTQTPRYLIKTRGQQVTLSCSPISGHRSVSWYQQTPGQGLQFLFEYFSETQRNKGNFPGRFSGRQFSNSRSEMNVSTLELGDSALYLCASSLQQGASYGYTFGSGTRLTVV.

The chain has TRBV4-3 and TRBJ1-5, with a weak D call TRBD1 (6 bases). Germline CDR1 and CDR2: LGHNA and YSLEER. This CDR3 contains 14 residues. Between the trimmed V and J ends, which lost 3 bases and 6 bases, there was a span of 12 bases. CDR3 coding DNA: TGCGCCAGCAGCCAGAATACAGGGCCTCAGCCCCAGCATTTT. This sequence encodes CASSQNTGPQPQHF.

The chain has TRBV28 and TRBJ2-3; D not certain. Germline-derived CDR1 and CDR2 are MDHEN and SYDVKM. V lost 3 bases and J 1 base, leaving 5 bases between the germline ends. This CDR3 spans 13 amino acids. This chain's CDR3 is CASSFSGTDTQYF. CDR3 in DNA: TGTGCCAGCAGTTTTTCTGGCACAGATACGCAGTATTTT.

This chain connects TRBV3-1 (or the pseudogene TRBV3-2) to TRBJ2-1, with D possibly TRBD1 on 6 matching bases. CDR1 and CDR2 (germline): LGHDT, YNNKEL (reference sequence). The CDR3 runs 13 residues. V lost 5 bases and J 9 bases, leaving 14 bases between the germline ends. The CDR3 DNA sequence: TGTGCCAGCAGCTCTCACAGGGTTACTGAGCAGTTCTTC. Protein sequence: CASSSHRVTEQFF.

This clone was seen once. The chain has TRBV29-1 and TRBJ2-1, with a tentative D call TRBD2 (6 bases). V shed 3 bases and J shed 6 bases, with 12 bases lying between them. CDR1 is SQVTM and CDR2 is ANQGSEA in the germline V gene. CDR3 length: 13 residues. CDR3 DNA sequence: TGCAGCGTTGACAGGGAGGCCACCAATGAGCAGTTCTTC. Its translation is CSVDREATNEQFF.

The V gene is TRBV6-5, the J gene TRBJ1-6, with D perhaps TRBD1 (6 bases). Trimming removed 8 bases from V and 13 bases from J, with 15 bases in between. The CDR3 length is 12 residues. Germline V gives CDR1 MNHEY, CDR2 SVGAGI. Here the CDR3 reads CASEQGAGPLHF. The CDR3 DNA sequence: TGTGCCAGCGAACAGGGCGCGGGTCCCCTCCACTTT.

The V call is TRBV9, the J call TRBJ1-4; D not resolved. Per the germline V gene, CDR1 is SGDLS and CDR2 is YYNGEE. V was pared by 5 bases and J by 2 bases, with 10 bases between. CDR3 length equals 14 residues. The DNA of the CDR3 is TGTGCCAGCAGTCCCGCGGGGACTAATGAAAAACTGTTTTTT. Residues: CASSPAGTNEKLFF.

V gene TRBV19 combines with J gene TRBJ1-1; D is unresolved. The CDR3 covers 15 residues. The V end was cut by 5 bases, the J end by 1 base, with 14 bases between. Germline values: CDR1 LNHDA, CDR2 SQIVND (reference sequence). The CDR3 reads CASSRSGNANTEAFF. DNA for the CDR3: TGTGCCAGTAGTCGGTCGGGGAACGCGAACACTGAAGCTTTCTTT.

This clone came up once. The chain links TRBV2 to TRBJ2-3; D remains unclear. Germline V gene sequence: CDR1 SNHLY, CDR2 FYNNEI. The CDR3 spans 17 residues. V lost 4 bases and J 8 bases, leaving 25 bases between the germline ends. The CDR3 here is CASSVSSGGAFLGTQYF. The CDR3 bases are TGTGCCAGCAGTGTATCTTCGGGTGGAGCATTTTTGGGTACGCAGTATTTT.

The chain has TRBV19 and TRBJ2-1; 9 nucleotides line up with TRBD1. Per germline, CDR1 LNHDA and CDR2 SQIVND (reference sequence). The V segment lost 6 bases and the J segment 3 bases; nucleotides outside the gene matches: 6. The CDR3 extends over 15 amino acids. As DNA, the CDR3 is TGTGCCAGTAGGGGACAGGGAAGAAACTACAATGAGCAGTTCTTC. The encoded protein is CASRGQGRNYNEQFF.

The V gene is TRBV5-1, the J gene TRBJ1-1; D is ambiguous. V gave up 4 bases and J gave up 3 bases, with 7 bases separating them. The germline V gene has CDR1 SGHRS and CDR2 YFSETQ. The CDR3 runs 12 residues. The CDR3 DNA follows: TGCGCCAGCAGCCTAATAGACACTGAAGCTTTCTTT. Its protein product is CASSLIDTEAFF.

This clone came up a few times. V usage is TRBV5-1 and J usage is TRBJ2-2, with D possibly being TRBD2 (5 bases). Germline CDR1 reads SGHRS; CDR2 reads YFSETQ. The CDR3 spans 16 residues. The ends were cut back, 2 bases at V and 4 bases at J, with 15 bases in the middle. The CDR3 bases are TGCGCCAGCAGCTTCGCATCCGTCGCGGGCACCGGGGAGCTGTTTTTT. It is translated as CASSFASVAGTGELFF.

This sequence joins TRBV7-2 and TRBJ2-7; TRBD2 aligns across 14 bases. CDR3 length: 18 residues. Germline V gives CDR1 SGHTA, CDR2 FQGNSA. With 1 base clipped from V and 0 bases from J, the junction kept 5 bases outside the gene matches. The CDR3 protein is CASSLGTSGRRGSYEQYF. The CDR3 DNA follows: TGTGCCAGCAGCTTAGGGACTAGCGGGAGGAGGGGCTCCTACGAGCAGTACTTC.

The rearrangement uses TRBV7-3 and TRBJ2-3; tentatively, D is TRBD1 (6 bases). The CDR3 length is 17 residues. V gave up 3 bases and J gave up 0 bases, with 16 bases separating them. Germline V lookup: CDR1 SGHTA, CDR2 FQGTGA. In nucleotides, the CDR3 is TGTGCCAGCAGCTTTACCCGACAGGCATCTAGCACAGATACGCAGTATTTT. Residues: CASSFTRQASSTDTQYF. Full variable domain (rest looked up from reference TRBV7-3 and TRBJ2-3): GAGVSQTPSNKVTEKGKYVELRCDPISGHTALYWYRQSLGQGPEFLIYFQGTGAADDSGLPNDRFFAVRPEGSVSTLKIQRTERGDSAVYLCASSFTRQASSTDTQYFGPGTRLTVL.

The rearrangement joins TRBV13 to TRBJ2-7; maybe TRBD1 (6 bases). CDR1 is PRHDT and CDR2 is FYEKMQ in the germline V gene (reference sequence). The CDR3 is 13 amino acids. Trimming took 6 bases from V and 6 from J, leaving 15 bases between them. The CDR3 coding sequence is TGTGCCAGCAGGATCAGGGGTTTCGGCGAGCAGTACTTC. Protein sequence: CASRIRGFGEQYF.

Only a few counts were recorded for this clone. This chain links TRBV9 with TRBJ2-5; the match to TRBD2 covers 8 bases. CDR1 is SGDLS, CDR2 YYNGEE, per germline. Trimming cost V 0 bases and J 2 bases; bases outside gene matches: 6. The CDR3 runs 16 residues. CDR3 bases: TGTGCCAGCAGCGTAGGGAACGGGGGGGGACAAGAGACCCAGTACTTC. It encodes CASSVGNGGGQETQYF.

A single count supports this clone. V usage is TRBV28 and J usage is TRBJ2-7; the D gene is possibly TRBD2 (5 bases). Germline V lookup: CDR1 MDHEN, CDR2 SYDVKM. This CDR3 has 13 amino acids. The ends were cut back, 5 bases at V and 6 bases at J, with 14 bases in the middle. CDR3: CASSTRTFPEQYF. Here the CDR3 DNA reads TGTGCCAGCAGTACCCGGACTTTTCCCGAGCAGTACTTC.